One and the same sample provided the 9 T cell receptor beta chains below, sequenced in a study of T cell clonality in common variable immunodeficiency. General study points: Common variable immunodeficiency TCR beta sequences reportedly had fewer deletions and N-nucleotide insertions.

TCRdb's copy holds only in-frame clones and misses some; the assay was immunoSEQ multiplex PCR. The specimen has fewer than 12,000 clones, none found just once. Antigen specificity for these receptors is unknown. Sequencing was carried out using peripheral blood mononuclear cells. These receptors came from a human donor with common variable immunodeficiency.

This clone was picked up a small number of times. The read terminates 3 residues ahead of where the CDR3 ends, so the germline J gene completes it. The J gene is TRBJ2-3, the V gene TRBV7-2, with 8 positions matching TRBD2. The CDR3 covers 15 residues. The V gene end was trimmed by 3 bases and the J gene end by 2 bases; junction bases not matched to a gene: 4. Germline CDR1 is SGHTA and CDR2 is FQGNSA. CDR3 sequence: CASSFPAGATDTQYF. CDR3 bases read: TGTGCCAGCAGCTTTCCAGCGGGGGCCACAGATACG.

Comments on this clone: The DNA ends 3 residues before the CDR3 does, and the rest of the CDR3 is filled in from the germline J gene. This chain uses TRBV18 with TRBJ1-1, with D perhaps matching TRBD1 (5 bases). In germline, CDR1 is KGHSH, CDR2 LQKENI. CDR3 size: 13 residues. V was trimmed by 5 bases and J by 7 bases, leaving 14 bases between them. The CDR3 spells CASSATVRNEAFF. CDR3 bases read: TGTGCCAGCTCAGCGACAGTCAGAAATGAA. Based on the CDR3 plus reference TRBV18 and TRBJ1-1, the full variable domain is NAGVMQNPRHLVRRRGQEARLRCSPMKGHSHVYWYRQLPEEGLKFMVYLQKENIIDESGMPKERFSAEFPKEGPSILRIQQVVRGDSAAYFCASSATVRNEAFFGQGTRLTVV.

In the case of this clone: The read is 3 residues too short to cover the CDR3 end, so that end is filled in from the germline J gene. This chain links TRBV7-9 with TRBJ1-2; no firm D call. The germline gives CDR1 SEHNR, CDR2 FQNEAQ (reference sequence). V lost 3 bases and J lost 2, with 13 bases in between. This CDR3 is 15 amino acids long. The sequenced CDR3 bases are TGTGCCAGCAGCTTTCAACTGCCACCAAACTATGGC. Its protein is CASSFQLPPNYG. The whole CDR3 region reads CASSFQLPPNYGYTF.

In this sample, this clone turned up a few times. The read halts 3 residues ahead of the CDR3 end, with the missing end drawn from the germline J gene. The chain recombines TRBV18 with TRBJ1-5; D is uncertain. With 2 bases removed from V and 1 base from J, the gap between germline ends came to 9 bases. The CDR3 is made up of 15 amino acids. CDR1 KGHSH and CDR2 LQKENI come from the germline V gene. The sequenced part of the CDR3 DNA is TGTGCCAGCTCACCATTGATTGGCAGCAATCAGCCC. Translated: CASSPLIGSNQP. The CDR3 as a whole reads CASSPLIGSNQPQHF.

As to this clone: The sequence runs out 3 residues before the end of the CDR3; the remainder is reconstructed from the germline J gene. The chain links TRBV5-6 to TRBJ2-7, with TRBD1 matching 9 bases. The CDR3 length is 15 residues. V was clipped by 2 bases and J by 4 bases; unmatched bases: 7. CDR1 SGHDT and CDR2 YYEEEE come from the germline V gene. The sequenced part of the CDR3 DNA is TGTGCCAGCAGCTTCCGGGACAGGGTGATGTACGAG. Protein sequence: CASSFRDRVMYE. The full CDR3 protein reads CASSFRDRVMYEQYF.

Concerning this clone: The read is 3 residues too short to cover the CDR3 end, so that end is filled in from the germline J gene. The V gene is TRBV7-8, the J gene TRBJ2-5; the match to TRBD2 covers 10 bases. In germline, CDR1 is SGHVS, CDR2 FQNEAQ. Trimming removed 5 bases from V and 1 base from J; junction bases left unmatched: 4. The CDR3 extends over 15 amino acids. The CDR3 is CASSESGRAQETQYF. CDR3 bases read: TGTGCCAGCAGCGAAAGCGGGAGGGCCCAAGAGACC. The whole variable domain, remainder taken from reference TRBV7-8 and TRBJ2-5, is GAGVSQSPRYKVAKRGQDVALRCDPISGHVSLFWYQQALGQGPEFLTYFQNEAQLDKSGLPSDRFFAERPEGSVSTLKIQRTQQEDSAVYLCASSESGRAQETQYFGPGTRLLVL.

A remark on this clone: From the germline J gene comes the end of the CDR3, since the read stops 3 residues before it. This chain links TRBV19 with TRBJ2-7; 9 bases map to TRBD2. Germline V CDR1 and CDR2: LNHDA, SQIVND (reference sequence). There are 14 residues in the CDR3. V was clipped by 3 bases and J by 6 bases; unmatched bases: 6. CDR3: CASSMTAGGGEQYF. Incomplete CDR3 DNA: TGTGCCAGTAGTATGACAGCGGGAGGTGGCGAG. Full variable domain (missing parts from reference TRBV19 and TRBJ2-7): DGGITQSPKYLFRKEGQNVTLSCEQNLNHDAMYWYRQDPGQGLRLIYYSQIVNDFQKGDIAEGYSVSREKKESFPLTVTSAQKNPTAFYLCASSMTAGGGEQYFGPGTRLTVT.

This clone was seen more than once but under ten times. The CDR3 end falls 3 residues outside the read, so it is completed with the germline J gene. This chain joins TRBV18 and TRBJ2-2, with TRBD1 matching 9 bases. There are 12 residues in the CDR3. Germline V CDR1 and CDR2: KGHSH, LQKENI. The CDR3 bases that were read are TGTGCCAGCTCCTCGGGACAGGGAGGG. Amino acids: CASSSGQGG. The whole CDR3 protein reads CASSSGQGGLFF.

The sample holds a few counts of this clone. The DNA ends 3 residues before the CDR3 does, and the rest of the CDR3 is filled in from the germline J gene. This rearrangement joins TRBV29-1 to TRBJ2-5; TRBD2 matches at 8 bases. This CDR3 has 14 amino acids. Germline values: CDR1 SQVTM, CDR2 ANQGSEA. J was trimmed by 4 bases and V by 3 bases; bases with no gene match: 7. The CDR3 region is CSVDSAGVGETQYF. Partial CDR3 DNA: TGCAGCGTTGACTCAGCGGGAGTAGGAGAGACC.